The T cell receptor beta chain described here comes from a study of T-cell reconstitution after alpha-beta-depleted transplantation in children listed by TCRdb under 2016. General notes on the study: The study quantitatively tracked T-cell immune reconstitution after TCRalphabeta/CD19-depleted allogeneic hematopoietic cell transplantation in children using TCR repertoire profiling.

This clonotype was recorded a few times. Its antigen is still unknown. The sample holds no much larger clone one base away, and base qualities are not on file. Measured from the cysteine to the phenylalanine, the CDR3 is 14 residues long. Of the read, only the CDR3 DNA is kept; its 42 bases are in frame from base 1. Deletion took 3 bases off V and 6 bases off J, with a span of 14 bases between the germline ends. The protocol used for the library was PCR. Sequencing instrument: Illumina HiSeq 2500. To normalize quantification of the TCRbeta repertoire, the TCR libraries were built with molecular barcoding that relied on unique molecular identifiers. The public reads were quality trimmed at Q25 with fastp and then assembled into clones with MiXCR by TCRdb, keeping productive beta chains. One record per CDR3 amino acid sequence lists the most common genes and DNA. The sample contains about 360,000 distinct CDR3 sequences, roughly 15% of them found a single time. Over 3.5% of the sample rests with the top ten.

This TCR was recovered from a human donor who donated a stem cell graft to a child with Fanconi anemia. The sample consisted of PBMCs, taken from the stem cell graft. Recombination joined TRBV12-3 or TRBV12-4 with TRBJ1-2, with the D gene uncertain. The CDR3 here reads CASSFRRVIDGYTF. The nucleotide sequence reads TGTGCCAGCAGTTTTAGGAGGGTAATTGATGGCTACACCTTC.